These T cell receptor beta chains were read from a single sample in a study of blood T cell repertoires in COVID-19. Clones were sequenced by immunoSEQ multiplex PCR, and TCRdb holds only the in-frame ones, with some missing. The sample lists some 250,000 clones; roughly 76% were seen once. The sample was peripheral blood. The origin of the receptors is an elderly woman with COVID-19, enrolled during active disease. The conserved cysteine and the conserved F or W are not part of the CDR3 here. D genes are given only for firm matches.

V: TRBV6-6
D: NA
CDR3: ASSNLARIFTEAF

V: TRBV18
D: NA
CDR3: ASSVGGGQPQH

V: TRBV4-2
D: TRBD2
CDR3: ASSQAGSGGDTSSGDEQF

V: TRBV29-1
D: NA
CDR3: SVGANEQY

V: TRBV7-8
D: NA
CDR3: ASSSARSQGGSNQPQH

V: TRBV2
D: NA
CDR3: ASSDRVFNEQF

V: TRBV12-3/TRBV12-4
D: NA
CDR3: ASSLQIRETQY

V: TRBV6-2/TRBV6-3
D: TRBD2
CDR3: ASSYPTSGRAGEQF

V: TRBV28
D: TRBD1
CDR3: ASSDRGRIKIDTEAF

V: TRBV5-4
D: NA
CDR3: ASSSTPAYGYT

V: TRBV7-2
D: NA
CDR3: ASSLDLNSPLH

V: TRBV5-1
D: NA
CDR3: ASRFDRSGANVLT

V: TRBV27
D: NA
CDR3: ASGTGTTASPLH

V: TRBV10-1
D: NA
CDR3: ASSSNYGGSLYGYT

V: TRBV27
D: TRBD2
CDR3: ASSLSGLAAQTRHEQF

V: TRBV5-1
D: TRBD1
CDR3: ASSRGGDRAASGNTIY

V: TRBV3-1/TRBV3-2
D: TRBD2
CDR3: ASSPGLARDTQY

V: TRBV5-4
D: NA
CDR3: ASSLMTEPNEKLF

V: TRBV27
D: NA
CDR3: ASSSQGRGGYT

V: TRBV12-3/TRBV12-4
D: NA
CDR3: ASRQGFWAEAF